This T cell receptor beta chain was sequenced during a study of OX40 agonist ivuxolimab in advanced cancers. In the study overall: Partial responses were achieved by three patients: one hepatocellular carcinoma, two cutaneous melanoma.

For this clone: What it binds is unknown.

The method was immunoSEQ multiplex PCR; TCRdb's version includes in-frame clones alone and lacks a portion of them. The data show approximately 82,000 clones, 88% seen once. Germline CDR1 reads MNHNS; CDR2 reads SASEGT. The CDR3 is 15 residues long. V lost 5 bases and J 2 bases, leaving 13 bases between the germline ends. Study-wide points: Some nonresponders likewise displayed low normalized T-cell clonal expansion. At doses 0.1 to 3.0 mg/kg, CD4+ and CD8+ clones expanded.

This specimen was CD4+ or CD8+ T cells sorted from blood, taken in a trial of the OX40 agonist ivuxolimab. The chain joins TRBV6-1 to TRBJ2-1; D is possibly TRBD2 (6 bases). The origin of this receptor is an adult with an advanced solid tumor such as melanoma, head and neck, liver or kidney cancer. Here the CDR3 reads CASSRVEGTYNEQFF. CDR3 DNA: TGTGCCAGCAGTCGGGTGGAGGGTACCTACAATGAGCAGTTCTTC.